Listed here are 20 T cell receptor beta chains from one sample, sequenced in a study of early T cells in non-severe SARS-CoV-2 infection. From the 5' RACE reads, TCRdb called clonotypes with MiXCR, one entry per CDR3 protein. The profile covers about 48,000 distinct CDR3 sequences, with 5.4% appearing a single time and about 5.4% taken by the ten largest. The specimen comprised whole blood, sampled at baseline. The receptors here all came from an adult who was a healthcare worker with PCR-confirmed SARS-CoV-2 infection or an uninfected control (not recorded which).

In DNA form, the CDR3 reads TGCAGTGCTAGAGATCACACTAGCGGGTACGAGCAGTACTTC. Translation gives CSARDHTSGYEQYF. The chain uses TRBV20-1 and TRBJ2-7, with 9 bases matching TRBD2. CDR3 length: 14 amino acids. Germline V gives CDR1 DFQATT, CDR2 SNEGSKA (reference sequence). Unmatched junction bases numbered 4, after V lost 0 bases and J lost 4 bases.

This clonotype was seen a few times. The CDR3 DNA follows: TGTGCCAGCAGCGACGGGGAGGGTGATACGCAGTATTTT. Protein sequence: CASSDGEGDTQYF. The chain links TRBV5-8 to TRBJ2-3, with TRBD2 matching 7 bases. This CDR3 is built from 13 residues. Germline V gene data show CDR1 as SGHTS and CDR2 as YDEGEE. The J segment lost 6 bases and the V segment lost 4 bases, leaving 5 bases of the junction unmatched.

The CDR3 bases are TGTGCCAGCAGTTTATGGCTAGCGGGAGTACGGGGCACAGATACGCAGTATTTT. This codes for CASSLWLAGVRGTDTQYF. The V and J genes are TRBV12-3 or TRBV12-4 and TRBJ2-3; 10 bases are a match to TRBD2. Losses at the gene ends were 2 bases for V and 1 base for J; bases not matched to a gene: 9. CDR3 length equals 18 residues.

The sample holds a few counts of this clonotype. J is TRBJ2-7 and V is TRBV7-2, with 9 nucleotides matching TRBD1. Losses at the gene ends were 5 bases for V and 2 bases for J; bases not matched to a gene: 7. Germline V CDR1 and CDR2: SGHTA, FQGNSA. This CDR3 is built from 15 residues. CDR3: CASSDRDRVTYEQYF. The CDR3 region has the DNA TGTGCCAGCAGCGATCGGGACAGGGTAACCTACGAGCAGTACTTC. Full variable domain (outside the CDR3, taken from reference TRBV7-2 and TRBJ2-7): GAGVSQSPSNKVTEKGKDVELRCDPISGHTALYWYRQSLGQGLEFLIYFQGNSAPDKSGLPSDRFSAERTGGSVSTLTIQRTQQEDSAVYLCASSDRDRVTYEQYFGPGTRLTVT.

The sample holds many counts of this clonotype. The CDR3 nucleotides are TGTGCCAGCAGCTCAGGGACAGTAACTCGAGAGACCCAGTACTTC. This codes for CASSSGTVTRETQYF. The rearrangement joins TRBV5-6 to TRBJ2-5; 7 positions match TRBD1. J was trimmed by 4 bases and V by 3 bases; bases with no gene match: 9. The germline CDR1 and CDR2 sequences are SGHDT and YYEEEE. This CDR3 spans 15 amino acids.

This clonotype was recorded many times. The chain uses TRBV19 and TRBJ2-1; D ambiguous. This CDR3 region has 12 residues. The V end lost 4 bases, the J end lost 3 bases, and 4 bases lay between the germline ends. Germline lookup yields CDR1 LNHDA and CDR2 SQIVND (reference sequence). The CDR3 nucleotides read TGTGCCAGTAGTAGGAGCTACAATGAGCAGTTCTTC. Protein sequence: CASSRSYNEQFF.

V gene TRBV28 combines with J gene TRBJ2-3; 7 bases are shared with TRBD2. Germline V gives CDR1 MDHEN, CDR2 SYDVKM. The V segment lost 10 bases and the J segment 14 bases; nucleotides outside the gene matches: 21. The CDR3 has 14 amino acids. The CDR3 loop is CATLRRAGVLQRYF. DNA for the CDR3: TGTGCCACGCTGAGACGGGCGGGAGTGCTTCAGAGGTATTTT.

A few counts support this clonotype. V usage is TRBV6-1 and J usage is TRBJ1-4, with 10 bases matching TRBD1. Germline values: CDR1 MNHNS, CDR2 SASEGT. V shed 4 bases, J shed 6 bases, and the junction held 5 bases outside the gene matches. The CDR3 sequence is 15 residues long. The CDR3 bases are TGTGCCAGCAGTGCCGGGACAGGGGACTATGAAAAACTGTTTTTT. Its translation: CASSAGTGDYEKLFF.

This clonotype was observed at least ten times. This chain links TRBV25-1 with TRBJ2-3, with D possibly matching TRBD1 (5 bases). The CDR3 is made up of 15 amino acids. Per the germline V gene, CDR1 is MGHDK and CDR2 is SYGVNS. With 5 bases removed from V and 3 bases from J, the gap between germline ends came to 15 bases. CDR3 nucleotides: TGTGCCAGCAGTAGTAACAGGCCTAAAACAGATACGCAGTATTTT. This codes for CASSSNRPKTDTQYF.

In its sample, this clonotype was seen many times. The rearrangement links TRBV19 to TRBJ2-5, with D unresolved. This CDR3 is 13 amino acids long. The germline V gene encodes CDR1 LNHDA and CDR2 SQIVND (reference sequence). The V and J ends lost 4 bases and 2 bases respectively, with 8 bases between them. The CDR3: CASSRLGQETQYF. CDR3 DNA sequence: TGTGCCAGTAGTAGGTTGGGACAAGAGACCCAGTACTTC.

In this sample, this clonotype turned up many times. The chain joins TRBV12-3 or TRBV12-4 to TRBJ1-2; D might be TRBD1 (5 bases). The length of the CDR3 is 15 residues. The V end lost 3 bases, the J end lost 4 bases, and 15 bases lay between the germline ends. The CDR3 region has the DNA TGTGCCAGCAGTTTGACGGGCCAGGGATCCTATGGCTACACCTTC. Amino acid sequence: CASSLTGQGSYGYTF.

At least ten counts were recorded for this clonotype. The V and J genes are TRBV5-6 and TRBJ2-3; no definite D call. CDR1 and CDR2 from the germline V gene are SGHDT and YYEEEE. Trimming took off 4 bases at V and 3 bases at J, with 18 bases between the two ends. The CDR3 has 16 amino acids. The CDR3 loop reads CASSVGTNEVTDTQYF. In nucleotides, the CDR3 is TGTGCCAGCAGCGTGGGAACAAACGAAGTAACAGATACGCAGTATTTT.

This clonotype was seen many times. J is TRBJ1-1 and V is TRBV16; D gene ambiguous. The V gene lost 2 bases and the J gene lost 3 bases, with 7 bases spanning the gap. The germline V gene encodes CDR1 KGHSY and CDR2 FQNENV. The CDR3 runs to 13 residues. The DNA for the CDR3 is TGTGCCAGCAGCCAAAACGGGGACACTGAAGCTTTCTTT. This gives the protein CASSQNGDTEAFF.

This clonotype was seen at least ten times. This chain links TRBV19 with TRBJ2-1, with 7 bases aligning to TRBD2. The CDR3 is 14 amino acids. With 9 bases clipped from V and 3 bases from J, the junction kept 8 bases outside the gene matches. Germline V gives CDR1 LNHDA, CDR2 SQIVND (reference sequence). The DNA of the CDR3 is TGTGCCAGCCGTGAGGCGGGGGACTACAATGAGCAGTTCTTC. This gives the protein CASREAGDYNEQFF.

This clonotype was found many times. CDR3 in amino acids: CASSFAAGTSFGNEQFF. The CDR3 DNA sequence: TGTGCCAGCAGCTTCGCAGCCGGGACTTCCTTTGGGAATGAGCAGTTCTTC. This sequence joins TRBV13 and TRBJ2-1, with D maybe TRBD2 (6 bases). The V gene lost 3 bases and the J gene lost 7 bases, with 22 bases spanning the gap. CDR3 length: 17 residues. The germline V gene encodes CDR1 PRHDT and CDR2 FYEKMQ (reference sequence).

This clonotype was seen ten or more times. The chain uses TRBV7-9 and TRBJ1-6, with D unresolved. With 3 bases removed from V and 7 bases from J, the gap between germline ends came to 4 bases. CDR3 length: 12 amino acids. Germline-derived CDR1 and CDR2 are SEHNR and FQNEAQ (reference sequence). The CDR3 reads CASSFGNSPLHF. In DNA form, the CDR3 reads TGTGCCAGCAGCTTCGGCAATTCACCCCTCCACTTT.

Many counts were recorded for this clonotype. J is TRBJ2-1 and V is TRBV18; D uncertain. V was cut by 3 bases and J by 3 bases, with 9 bases left in between. Looked up from germline, CDR1 is KGHSH and CDR2 is LQKENI. The length of the CDR3 is 14 residues. The CDR3 loop is CASSPAYDYNEQFF. The CDR3 DNA follows: TGTGCCAGCTCACCGGCCTATGACTACAATGAGCAGTTCTTC.

This clonotype was detected ten times or more. The chain carries TRBV3-1 and TRBJ2-7; TRBD2 matches 15 bases. This CDR3 comprises 17 residues. The V gene end was trimmed by 1 base and the J gene end by 5 bases; junction bases not matched to a gene: 6. In germline, CDR1 is LGHDT, CDR2 YNNKEL (reference sequence). The CDR3 bases are TGTGCCAGCAGCCAAGCCGGACTAGCGGGAGGGCCGAACGAGCAGTACTTC. It yields the protein CASSQAGLAGGPNEQYF.

The rearrangement joins TRBV6-5 to TRBJ2-7, with D possibly called TRBD1 or TRBD2 (6 bases each). Germline CDR1 is MNHEY and CDR2 is SVGAGI. This CDR3 spans 16 amino acids. The V and J ends lost 5 bases and 2 bases respectively, with 19 bases between them. CDR3 in DNA: TGTGCCAGCAGTCCCAACGACAGGAGGGTCCCCTACGAGCAGTACTTC. It specifies CASSPNDRRVPYEQYF.

This clonotype has ten or more counts. The chain links TRBV7-9 to TRBJ2-1; TRBD2 aligns across 12 bases. This CDR3 comprises 11 residues. Germline-derived CDR1 and CDR2 are SEHNR and FQNEAQ (reference sequence). Unmatched junction bases numbered 3, after V lost 5 bases and J lost 16 bases. The CDR3 protein is CASSATSGSFF. CDR3 coding DNA: TGTGCCAGCAGCGCGACTAGCGGGAGCTTCTTC.